This T cell receptor (beta chain) was documented in a study of blood T cell repertoires in COVID-19. Overall study: Material from acute and convalescent COVID-19 was sourced from the United States, Italy and Spain. Sources were T cells, B-cell-depleted T cells, or PBMCs; the material itself was cDNA or gDNA.

The CDR3 extends over 13 amino acids. Germline CDR1 is ENHRY and CDR2 is SYGVKD. V was shortened by 6 bases and J by 8 bases, with 16 bases between the two germline ends. Authors' processing steps: Amplified reference gene primers provided the basis for estimating nucleated cell counts. Assay used: immunoSEQ multiplex PCR; TCRdb lists only in-frame clones, some missing. V and J calls plus clone size are reproduced from that table; the DNA served to infer D and trimming. The table records about 140,000 clones, roughly nine tenths of them present only once. This chain links TRBV10-3 with TRBJ1-1; D remains ambiguous. Sequenced material: peripheral blood. This clonotype was sampled from a woman aged 55-69 years with active COVID-19. The CDR3 spells CAIRGGRQEEAFF. In nucleotides, the CDR3 is TGTGCCATCAGGGGCGGGAGGCAGGAAGAAGCTTTCTTT.